The table lists the clone carrying this T cell receptor (beta chain) with a few counts. This entry comes from a study of blood T cell repertoires in COVID-19. Across the study: COVID-19 samples, acute and convalescent, were from the United States, Italy and Spain. PBMCs, B-cell-depleted T cells, or T cells provided the cDNA or gDNA that made up the material.

Original data processing: Reference gene primer amplification gave estimated nucleated cell counts. Assay used: immunoSEQ multiplex PCR; TCRdb lists only in-frame clones, some missing. V and J calls plus clone size are reproduced from that table; the DNA served to infer D and trimming. The sample yields about 520,000 clones, approximately 85% seen once. In germline, CDR1 is MNHEY, CDR2 SMNVEV (reference sequence). CDR3 length: 13 amino acids. V was pared by 5 bases and J by 2 bases, with 9 bases between. The receptor comes from a human donor in a cohort sampled during active COVID-19. Material for sequencing was peripheral blood. The V and J genes are TRBV27 and TRBJ1-2; weak D call: TRBD1 (5 bases). In nucleotides, the CDR3 is TGTGCCAGCAGTCCAGGGCCGAACTATGGCTACACCTTC. Translated: CASSPGPNYGYTF.